Listed below are T cell receptor beta chains from one sample, sequenced in a study of shared clonotypes between healthy human individuals. The method was immunoSEQ multiplex PCR; TCRdb's version includes in-frame clones alone and lacks a portion of them. The profile covers 110,000 or so clones, with about two thirds appearing a single time and roughly 25% taken by the ten largest. Sequences were obtained from memory CD8+ T cells sorted from blood. The receptor source for this set is a woman aged 25 to 39 in good health. CDR3s include the opening cysteine and the closing phenylalanine or tryptophan. Each record gives: J gene, V gene, clone size, D gene, CDR3 DNA, CDR3 protein. D genes are given only for firm matches. The size field is filled for only some rows; it gives once, few, many or a size class.

>TRBJ2-1|TRBV28|many|-
TGTGCCAGCAGTGCCAGGAGTGGCGCCGGCAATGAGCAGTTCTTC
CASSARSGAGNEQFF
>TRBJ2-7|TRBV28|-|-
TGTGCCAGCAGTTGGGGTAGGATTTACGAGCAGTACTTC
CASSWGRIYEQYF
>TRBJ2-5|TRBV27|-|-
TGTGCCAGCAGCCCCTGGGATAGGGAGACCCAGTACTTC
CASSPWDRETQYF
>TRBJ1-5|TRBV4-2|-|TRBD1
TGTGCCAGCAGCCTGAGGGACAGGGATTTTCAGCCCCAGCATTTT
CASSLRDRDFQPQHF
>TRBJ2-3|TRBV9|few|-
TGTGCCAGCAGCCTAGGGGGGGGCACAGATACGCAGTATTTT
CASSLGGGTDTQYF
>TRBJ2-7|TRBV7-9|-|TRBD1
TGTGCCAGCAGCCTCCCGGGACAGGCATTCTACGAGCAGTACTTC
CASSLPGQAFYEQYF
>TRBJ1-2|TRBV18|-|TRBD1
TGTGCCAGCTCACAACAAGGGACAGCTAACTATGGCTACACCTTC
CASSQQGTANYGYTF
>TRBJ2-7|TRBV6-6|-|-
TGTGCCAGCAGCACAAGTGGCTACGAGCAGTACTTC
CASSTSGYEQYF
>TRBJ2-1|TRBV7-2|-|-
TGTGCCAGCAGCCTACAGCGAGACAATGAGCAGTTCTTC
CASSLQRDNEQFF
>TRBJ1-1|TRBV7-9|-|TRBD1
TGTGCCAGCAGCTTAAGCCCAGGGGGCACTGAAGCTTTCTTT
CASSLSPGGTEAFF
>TRBJ2-1|TRBV6-5|-|TRBD2
TGTGCCAGTGAAGCGGGAGGAACCTACAATGAGCAGTTCTTC
CASEAGGTYNEQFF
>TRBJ1-1|TRBV2|-|TRBD1
TGTGCCAGCTCCGGGACAGTGAACACTGAAGCTTTCTTT
CASSGTVNTEAFF
>TRBJ1-3|TRBV4-1|-|-
TGCGCCAGCAGCCATCCGCGGGGAGGAGGAAACACCATATATTTT
CASSHPRGGGNTIYF
>TRBJ2-4|TRBV6-5|-|-
TGTGCCAGCAGTTACTCGATCCAGGGGAACATTCAGTACTTC
CASSYSIQGNIQYF
>TRBJ2-7|TRBV6-1|many|TRBD1
TGTGCCAGCAGTGTTGCACCGGGACAGCCTTCCTACGAGCAGTACTTC
CASSVAPGQPSYEQYF
>TRBJ2-3|TRBV2|-|-
TGTGCCAGCAGTGATATGTCGGCGGGGCCGAGCACAGATACGCAGTATTTT
CASSDMSAGPSTDTQYF
>TRBJ2-7|TRBV18|-|-
TGTGCCAGCTCACCCCACAGGGAGGCTACACCTTCTAACGAGCAGTACTTC
CASSPHREATPSNEQYF
>TRBJ2-3|TRBV2|-|-
TGTGCCAGCAGCGTGCTGGATTTGAACACAGATACGCAGTATTTT
CASSVLDLNTDTQYF
>TRBJ1-1|TRBV19|-|-
TGTGCCAGTAGAACTGGGGATAGGAGCACTGAAGCTTTCTTT
CASRTGDRSTEAFF
>TRBJ2-7|TRBV28|-|-
TGTGCCAGCAGTTTTCGGGGATTCCAGTACTTC
CASSFRGFQYF
>TRBJ2-3|TRBV15|many|-
TGTGCCACCAGCAGAGGGGGCGGGAGCACAGATACGCAGTATTTT
CATSRGGGSTDTQYF
>TRBJ1-2|TRBV28|-|-
TGTGCCAGCAGTTCGCCCCCCCCCGCGCCGGAGACCAGCTATGGCTACACCTTC
CASSSPPPAPETSYGYTF
>TRBJ2-7|TRBV28|-|-
TGTGCCAGCAGAATGACGATTCCCTACGAGCAGTACTTC
CASRMTIPYEQYF
>TRBJ1-4|TRBV7-8|-|-
TGTGCCAGCAGCCAGGATCTATTTAGGGGAAACGAAAAACTGTTTTTT
CASSQDLFRGNEKLFF
>TRBJ1-2|TRBV27|-|TRBD1
TGTGCCAGCAGTCCCGGTACGGGACAGGGTTTCTATGGCTACACCTTC
CASSPGTGQGFYGYTF
>TRBJ2-1|TRBV7-6|-|TRBD2
TGTGCCAGCAGCTTAGCTGGACTAGCGGGAATCAATGAGCAGTTCTTC
CASSLAGLAGINEQFF
>TRBJ1-4|TRBV5-5|-|-
TGTGCCAGCAGCTTGTACAGCGTTAACCATTCTCCTGTCGAACTGTTTTTT
CASSLYSVNHSPVELFF
>TRBJ2-7|TRBV2|-|TRBD2
TGTGCCAGCAGTGAAGTGCGGGAGAACGCCTACGAGCAGTACTTC
CASSEVRENAYEQYF
>TRBJ2-3|TRBV7-6|-|-
TGTGCCAGCAGCTTGAAAAGCCGGACCAGGAACACAGATACGCAGTATTTT
CASSLKSRTRNTDTQYF
>TRBJ2-7|TRBV4-2|-|-
TGTGCCAGCAGCCAAGTTGCGGCGGTCCACGAGCAGTACTTC
CASSQVAAVHEQYF
>TRBJ2-1|TRBV25-1|-|TRBD2
TGTGCCAGCAGTGACGGGACTAGCGGGAGGCAGGGCAGTGAGCAGTTCTTC
CASSDGTSGRQGSEQFF
>TRBJ2-3|TRBV5-1|few|-
TGCGCCAGCAGCTTAGTGGCCCGAGAGGATACGCAGTATTTT
CASSLVAREDTQYF
>TRBJ1-5|TRBV2|many|-
TGTGCCAGCAGGGGAGACAGGTACGGGGGGAATCAGCCCCAGCATTTT
CASRGDRYGGNQPQHF
>TRBJ2-1|TRBV6-4|-|-
TGTGCCAGCAGTGACTGGGCAGGGCAGGATGAGCAGTTCTTC
CASSDWAGQDEQFF
>TRBJ2-1|TRBV6-6|-|TRBD1
TGTGCCAGCAGTTACTCAAGTGGGACAGGTAATGAGCAGTTCTTC
CASSYSSGTGNEQFF
>TRBJ2-1|TRBV29-1|-|-
TGCAGCGTTGAAGCCAGAAGGGGGCGGGAATCCCCTGAGCAGTTCTTC
CSVEARRGRESPEQFF
>TRBJ2-1|TRBV4-2|-|TRBD2
TGTGCCAGCAGCCAAGATTTAGGGATGGGACTAGCGGGCAATGAGCAGTTCTTC
CASSQDLGMGLAGNEQFF
>TRBJ2-1|TRBV6-4|many|TRBD1
TGTGCCAGCAGTGCCGACGGGACAGGGGGGTACAATGAGCAGTTCTTC
CASSADGTGGYNEQFF
>TRBJ1-5|TRBV2|many|-
TGTGCCAGCAGTGAAACAAGTCAGGGTTATGGTCAGCCCCAGCATTTT
CASSETSQGYGQPQHF
>TRBJ2-7|TRBV28|-|-
TGTGCCAGCAGTTCCCCGGGACATAGCTCCTACGAGCAGTACTTC
CASSSPGHSSYEQYF
>TRBJ2-7|TRBV5-5|few|-
TGTGCCAGCAGTTTCAACACCGGGACACCACCCTACGAGCAGTACTTC
CASSFNTGTPPYEQYF
>TRBJ1-1|TRBV19|-|TRBD1
TGTGCCAGTACCCTAGACAGGGGGCACACTGAAGCTTTCTTT
CASTLDRGHTEAFF